The 2 T cell receptor beta chains listed next were all sequenced from one sample in a study of blood T cell repertoires in COVID-19. The repertoire was sequenced with immunoSEQ multiplex PCR; TCRdb's copy has only in-frame clones and lacks some. The sample shows a few hundred thousand clones, about 90% of them seen only once. The sequencing sample was made of peripheral blood. Source of these receptors: a man younger than 35 with COVID-19, enrolled during active disease.

V gene TRBV23-1 combines with J gene TRBJ2-3; weak D call: TRBD2 (5 bases). TRBV23-1 is an ORF, with its function uncertain. Trimming removed 4 bases at V and 7 bases at J, with 18 bases between. There are 15 residues in the CDR3. The CDR3 DNA reads TGCGCCAGCAGTCGCCTCAGGAGACACGGGAATACGCAGTATTTT. It specifies CASSRLRRHGNTQYF.

The rearrangement uses TRBV5-5 and TRBJ2-2, with unresolved D. The V gene lost 0 bases and the J gene lost 1 base, with 7 bases spanning the gap. Germline lookup yields CDR1 SGHKS and CDR2 YYEKEE (reference sequence). This CDR3 region has 15 residues. The CDR3, as DNA: TGTGCCAGCAGCTTGGAGCCAGGGAACACCGGGGAGCTGTTTTTT. This gives the protein CASSLEPGNTGELFF.